A single sample gave rise to the 13 T cell receptor beta chains below, sequenced in a study of lymphopenia after photon versus proton radiotherapy. Clones were read by immunoSEQ multiplex PCR, and TCRdb kept only the in-frame ones, dropping some. The table has approximately 62,000 clones, around 84% seen once; the top ten hold around 2.1%. The sequences come from peripheral blood, collected from a patient treated with proton-based radiotherapy. All receptors derive from a man aged 55 to 70 with pancreatic cancer.

The chain combines TRBV5-8 with TRBJ2-3; possibly TRBD1 for D (6 bases). Germline CDR1 reads SGHTS; CDR2 reads YDEGEE. Trimming removed 4 bases at V and 3 bases at J, with 12 bases between. This CDR3 comprises 14 residues. CDR3 residues: CASSRRGRTDTQYF. The CDR3 coding sequence is TGTGCCAGCAGCCGCAGGGGACGTACAGATACGCAGTATTTT.

The V call is TRBV30, the J call TRBJ1-2; D unresolved. The CDR3 extends over 13 amino acids. V lost 0 bases to trimming and J lost 8 bases, with 13 bases between them. In germline, CDR1 is GTSNPN, CDR2 SVGIG (reference sequence). CDR3 DNA sequence: TGTGCCTGGAGTGTACTAAGCTGGGAAGGCTACACCTTC. It yields the protein CAWSVLSWEGYTF.

V usage is TRBV7-3 and J usage is TRBJ2-1; D is possibly TRBD2 (7 bases). CDR1 and CDR2 from the germline V gene are SGHTA and FQGTGA. With 6 bases removed from V and 5 bases from J, the gap between germline ends came to 14 bases. This CDR3 region has 14 residues. As DNA, the CDR3 is TGTGCCAGCAGTAAGGGGGGGTCGCACAATGAGCAGTTCTTC. This sequence encodes CASSKGGSHNEQFF.

J is TRBJ2-2 and V is TRBV5-1; 9 nucleotides line up with TRBD2. The CDR3 is 15 amino acids. Per germline, CDR1 SGHRS and CDR2 YFSETQ. The J segment lost 5 bases and the V segment lost 4 bases, leaving 6 bases of the junction unmatched. DNA for the CDR3: TGCGCCAGCAGCATGGGACTAGCAAGGACCGGGGAGCTGTTTTTT. It is translated as CASSMGLARTGELFF.

The V and J genes are TRBV29-1 and TRBJ1-2, with D possibly TRBD1 on 5 matching bases. CDR3 length: 14 amino acids. Germline CDR1 and CDR2: SQVTM and ANQGSEA. V shed 7 bases and J shed 2 bases, with 17 bases lying between them. The CDR3 here is CSAGQGGKNYGYTF. CDR3 bases: TGCAGCGCCGGGCAGGGTGGAAAGAACTATGGCTACACCTTC.

The sample holds a few counts of this clone. This chain links TRBV29-1 with TRBJ2-7; D ambiguous. Trimming pared 4 bases from V and 2 bases from J, leaving 12 bases between. There are 13 residues in the CDR3. Germline V gene lookup returns CDR1 SQVTM and CDR2 ANQGSEA. The CDR3 region is CSVVGNRAYEQYF. The CDR3 DNA reads TGCAGCGTTGTAGGGAACAGAGCCTACGAGCAGTACTTC.

The chain is built from TRBV6-5 and TRBJ1-1; D is unresolved. From germline, CDR1 is MNHEY and CDR2 SVGAGI. V was trimmed by 5 bases and J by 4 bases, leaving 8 bases between them. This CDR3 comprises 12 residues. As DNA, the CDR3 is TGTGCCAGCAGTCAGCACGGCACTGAAGCTTTCTTT. Translation: CASSQHGTEAFF.

This clone appeared a few times. The chain uses TRBV5-5 and TRBJ2-2; 8 bases fit TRBD2. V lost 1 base to trimming and J lost 7 bases; unmatched junction nucleotides: 15. The CDR3 contains 18 residues. CDR1 SGHKS and CDR2 YYEKEE come from the germline V gene (reference sequence). CDR3 nucleotides: TGTGCCAGCAGCTTGTTTCTAGCGGGCTCCTTTCGGGGCGGGGAGCTGTTTTTT. Encoded protein: CASSLFLAGSFRGGELFF.

V usage is TRBV7-3 and J usage is TRBJ2-1, with 11 bases that match TRBD2. The CDR3 runs to 15 residues. Germline CDR1 and CDR2: SGHTA and FQGTGA. J was trimmed by 5 bases and V by 5 bases; bases with no gene match: 5. The CDR3 loop reads CASSPTSGGHNEQFF. CDR3 bases: TGTGCCAGCAGCCCAACTAGCGGGGGACACAATGAGCAGTTCTTC.

The genes are TRBV19 and TRBJ1-5, with 11 bases fitting TRBD1. The germline V gene has CDR1 LNHDA and CDR2 SQIVND (reference sequence). The trim removed 4 bases at V and 7 bases at J, leaving 0 bases unmatched. This CDR3 region has 13 residues. CDR3 nucleotide sequence: TGTGCCAGTAGTAGGGACAGGGGGCAGCCCCAGCATTTT. It translates to CASSRDRGQPQHF.

Sample share makes this clone medium-sized. The CDR3, as DNA: TGTACCGGTGAGGATACGCAGTATTTT. Residues: CTGEDTQYF. J is TRBJ2-3 and V is TRBV9; D gene unclear. The germline gives CDR1 SGDLS, CDR2 YYNGEE. The CDR3 runs 9 residues.

The chain joins TRBV5-1 to TRBJ2-7; D not certain. V dropped 0 bases and J dropped 3 bases, with 7 bases sitting between them. Germline V gene lookup returns CDR1 SGHRS and CDR2 YFSETQ. CDR3 length equals 13 residues. The CDR3 bases are TGCGCCAGCAGCTTGGTTTCTTTCTACGAGCAGTACTTC. It encodes CASSLVSFYEQYF.

The CDR3 region has the DNA TGTGCCAGCAGCTCCCCGACAGGGAAGCAGCGGGAGAGCAATGAGCAGTTCTTC. Amino acids: CASSSPTGKQRESNEQFF. V usage is TRBV11-2 and J usage is TRBJ2-1, with D perhaps TRBD2 (8 bases). This CDR3 is built from 18 residues. The V gene lost 4 bases and the J gene lost 6 bases, with 25 bases spanning the gap. Germline assignment: CDR1 SGHAT and CDR2 FQNNGV.